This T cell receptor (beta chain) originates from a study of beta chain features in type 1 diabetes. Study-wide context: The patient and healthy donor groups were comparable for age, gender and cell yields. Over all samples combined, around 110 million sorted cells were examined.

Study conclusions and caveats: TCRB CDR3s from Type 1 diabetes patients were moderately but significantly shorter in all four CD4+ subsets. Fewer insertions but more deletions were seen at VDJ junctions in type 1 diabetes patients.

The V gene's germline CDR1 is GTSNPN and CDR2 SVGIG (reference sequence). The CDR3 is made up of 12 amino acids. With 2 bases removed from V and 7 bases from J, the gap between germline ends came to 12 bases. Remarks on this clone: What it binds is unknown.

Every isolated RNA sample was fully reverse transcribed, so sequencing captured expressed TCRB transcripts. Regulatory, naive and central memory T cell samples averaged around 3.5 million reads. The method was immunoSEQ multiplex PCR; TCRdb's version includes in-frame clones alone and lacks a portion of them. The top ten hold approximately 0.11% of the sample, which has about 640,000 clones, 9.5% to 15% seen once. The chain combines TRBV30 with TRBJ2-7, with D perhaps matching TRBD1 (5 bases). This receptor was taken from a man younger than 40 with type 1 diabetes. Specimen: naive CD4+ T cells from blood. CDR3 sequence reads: CAWSRTMEEQYF. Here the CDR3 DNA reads TGTGCCTGGAGTCGGACAATGGAAGAGCAGTACTTC.